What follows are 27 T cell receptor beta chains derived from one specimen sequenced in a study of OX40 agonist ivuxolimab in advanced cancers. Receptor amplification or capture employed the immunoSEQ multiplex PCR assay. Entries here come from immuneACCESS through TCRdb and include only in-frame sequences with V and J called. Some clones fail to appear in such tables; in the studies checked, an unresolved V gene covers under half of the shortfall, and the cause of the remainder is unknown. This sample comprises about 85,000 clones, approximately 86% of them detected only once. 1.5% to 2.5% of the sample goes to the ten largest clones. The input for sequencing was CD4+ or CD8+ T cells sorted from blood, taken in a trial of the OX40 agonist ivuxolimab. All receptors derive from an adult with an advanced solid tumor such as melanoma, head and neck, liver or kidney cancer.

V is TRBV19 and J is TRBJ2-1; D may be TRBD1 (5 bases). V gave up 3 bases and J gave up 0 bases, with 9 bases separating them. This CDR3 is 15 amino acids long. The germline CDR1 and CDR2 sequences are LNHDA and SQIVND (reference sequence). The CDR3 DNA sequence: TGTGCCAGTAGTATTGCAGGGCTCTCCTACAATGAGCAGTTCTTC. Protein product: CASSIAGLSYNEQFF.

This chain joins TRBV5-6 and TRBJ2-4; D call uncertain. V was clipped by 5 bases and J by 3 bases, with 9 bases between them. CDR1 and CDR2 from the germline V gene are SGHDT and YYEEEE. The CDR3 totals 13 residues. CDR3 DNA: TGTGCCAGCAGAGGCTGGGGCAAAAACATTCAGTACTTC. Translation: CASRGWGKNIQYF.

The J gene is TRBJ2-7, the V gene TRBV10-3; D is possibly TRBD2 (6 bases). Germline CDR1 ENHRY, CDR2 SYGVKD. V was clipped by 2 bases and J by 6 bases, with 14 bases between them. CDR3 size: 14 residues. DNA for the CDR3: TGTGCCATCAGTGAGGGGACTGCCCGGGCCGAGCAGTACTTC. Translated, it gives CAISEGTARAEQYF.

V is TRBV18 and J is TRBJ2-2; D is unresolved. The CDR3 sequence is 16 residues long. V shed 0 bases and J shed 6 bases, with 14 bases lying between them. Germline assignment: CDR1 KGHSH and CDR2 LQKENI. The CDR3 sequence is CASSPPVSGRAGELFF. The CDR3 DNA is TGTGCCAGCTCACCACCGGTGTCGGGTAGGGCCGGGGAGCTGTTTTTT.

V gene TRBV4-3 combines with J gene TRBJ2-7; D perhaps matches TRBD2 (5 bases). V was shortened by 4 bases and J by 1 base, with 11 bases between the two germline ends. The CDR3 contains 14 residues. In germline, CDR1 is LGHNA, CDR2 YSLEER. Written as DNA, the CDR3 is TGCGCCAGCAGCCCAAGTACGGGGTCCTACGAGCAGTACTTC. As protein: CASSPSTGSYEQYF.

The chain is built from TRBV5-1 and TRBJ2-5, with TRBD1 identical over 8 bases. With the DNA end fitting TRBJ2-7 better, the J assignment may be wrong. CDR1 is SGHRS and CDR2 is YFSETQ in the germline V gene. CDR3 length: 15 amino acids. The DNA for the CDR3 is TGCGCCAGCAGCTATGATGGGACAGGCGGCTACGAGCAGTACTTC. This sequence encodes CASSYDGTGGYEQYF.

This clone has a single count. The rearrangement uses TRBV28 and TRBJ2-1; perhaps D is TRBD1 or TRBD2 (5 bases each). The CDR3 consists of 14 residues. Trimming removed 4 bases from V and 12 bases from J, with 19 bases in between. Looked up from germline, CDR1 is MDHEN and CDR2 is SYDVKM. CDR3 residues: CASSSSGDLRGQFF. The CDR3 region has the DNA TGTGCCAGCAGTTCATCCGGGGATCTGAGGGGGCAGTTCTTC.

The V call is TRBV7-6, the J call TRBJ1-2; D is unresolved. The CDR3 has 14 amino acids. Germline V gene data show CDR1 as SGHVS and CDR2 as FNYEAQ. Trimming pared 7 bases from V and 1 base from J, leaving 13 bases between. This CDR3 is CASTPLPDNYGYTF. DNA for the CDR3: TGTGCCAGCACCCCTCTCCCGGATAACTATGGCTACACCTTC.

This CDR3 is CASSPGGSDADTQYF. The CDR3 DNA is TGTGCCAGCAGCCCCGGGGGCTCGGACGCAGATACGCAGTATTTT. The chain combines TRBV7-3 with TRBJ2-3, with D perhaps being TRBD1 or TRBD2 (6 bases each). The CDR3 has 15 amino acids. V was shortened by 5 bases and J by 4 bases, with 16 bases between the two germline ends. The germline V gene has CDR1 SGHTA and CDR2 FQGTGA.

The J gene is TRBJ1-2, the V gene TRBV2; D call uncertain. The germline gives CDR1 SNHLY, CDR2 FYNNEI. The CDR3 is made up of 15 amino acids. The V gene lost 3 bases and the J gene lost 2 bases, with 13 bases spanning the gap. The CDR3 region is CASSEGQPLNYGYTF. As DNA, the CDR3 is TGTGCCAGCAGTGAGGGTCAGCCACTCAACTATGGCTACACCTTC. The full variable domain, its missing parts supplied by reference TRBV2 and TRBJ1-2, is EPEVTQTPSHQVTQMGQEVILRCVPISNHLYFYWYRQILGQKVEFLVSFYNNEISEKSEIFDDQFSVERPDGSNFTLKIRSTKLEDSAMYFCASSEGQPLNYGYTFGSGTRLTVV.

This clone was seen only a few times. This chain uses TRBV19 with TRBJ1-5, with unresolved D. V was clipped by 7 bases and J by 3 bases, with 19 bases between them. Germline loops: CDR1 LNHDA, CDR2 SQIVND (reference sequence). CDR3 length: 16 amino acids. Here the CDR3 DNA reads TGTGCCAGTAAGGATTTGGTGCTACTCAACAATCAGCCCCAGCATTTT. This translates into CASKDLVLLNNQPQHF. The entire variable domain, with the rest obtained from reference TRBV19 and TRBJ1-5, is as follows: DGGITQSPKYLFRKEGQNVTLSCEQNLNHDAMYWYRQDPGQGLRLIYYSQIVNDFQKGDIAEGYSVSREKKESFPLTVTSAQKNPTAFYLCASKDLVLLNNQPQHFGDGTRLSIL.

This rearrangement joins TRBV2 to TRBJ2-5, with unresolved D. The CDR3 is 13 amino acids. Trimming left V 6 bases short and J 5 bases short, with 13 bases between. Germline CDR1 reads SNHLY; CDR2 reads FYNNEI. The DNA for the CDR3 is TGTGCCAGCAGAATAACCCTCGGGGAGACCCAGTACTTC. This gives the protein CASRITLGETQYF. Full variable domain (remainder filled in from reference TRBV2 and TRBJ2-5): EPEVTQTPSHQVTQMGQEVILRCVPISNHLYFYWYRQILGQKVEFLVSFYNNEISEKSEIFDDQFSVERPDGSNFTLKIRSTKLEDSAMYFCASRITLGETQYFGPGTRLLVL.

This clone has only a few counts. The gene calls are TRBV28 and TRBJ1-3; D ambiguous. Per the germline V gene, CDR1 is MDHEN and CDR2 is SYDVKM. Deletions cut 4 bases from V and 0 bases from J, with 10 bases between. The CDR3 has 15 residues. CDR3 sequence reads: CASSSDGRSGNTIYF. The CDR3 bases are TGTGCCAGCAGTTCCGATGGCCGCTCTGGAAACACCATATATTTT.

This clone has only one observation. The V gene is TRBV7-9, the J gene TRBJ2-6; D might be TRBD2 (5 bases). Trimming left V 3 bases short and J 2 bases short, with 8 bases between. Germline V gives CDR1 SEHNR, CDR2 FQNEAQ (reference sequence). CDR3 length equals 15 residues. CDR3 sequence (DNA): TGTGCCAGCAGCTTTGAGGGTGCTGGGGCCAACGTCCTGACTTTC. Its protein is CASSFEGAGANVLTF.

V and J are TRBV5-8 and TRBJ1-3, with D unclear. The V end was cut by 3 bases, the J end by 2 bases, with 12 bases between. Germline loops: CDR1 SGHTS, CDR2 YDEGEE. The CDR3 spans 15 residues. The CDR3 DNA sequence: TGTGCCAGCAGCTACTCGGACGGAACTGGAAACACCATATATTTT. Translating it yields CASSYSDGTGNTIYF.

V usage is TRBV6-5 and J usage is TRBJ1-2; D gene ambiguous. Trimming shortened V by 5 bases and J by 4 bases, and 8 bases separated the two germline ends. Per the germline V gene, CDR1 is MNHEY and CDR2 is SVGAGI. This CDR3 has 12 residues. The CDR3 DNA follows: TGTGCCAGCAGTACGGGCCTCTATGGCTACACCTTC. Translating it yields CASSTGLYGYTF.

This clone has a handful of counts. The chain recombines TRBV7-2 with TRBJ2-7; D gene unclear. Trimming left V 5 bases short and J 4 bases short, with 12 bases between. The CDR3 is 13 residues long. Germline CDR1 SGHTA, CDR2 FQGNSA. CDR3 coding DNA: TGTGCCAGCAGCCAAAGGGCCCAGTACGAGCAGTACTTC. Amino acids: CASSQRAQYEQYF.

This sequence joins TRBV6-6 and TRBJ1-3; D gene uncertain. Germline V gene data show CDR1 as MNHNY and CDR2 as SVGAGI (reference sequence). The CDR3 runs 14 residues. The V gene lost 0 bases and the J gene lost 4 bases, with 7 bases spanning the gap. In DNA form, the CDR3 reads TGTGCCAGCAGTTACTCGCAGAGCGGAAACACCATATATTTT. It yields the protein CASSYSQSGNTIYF.

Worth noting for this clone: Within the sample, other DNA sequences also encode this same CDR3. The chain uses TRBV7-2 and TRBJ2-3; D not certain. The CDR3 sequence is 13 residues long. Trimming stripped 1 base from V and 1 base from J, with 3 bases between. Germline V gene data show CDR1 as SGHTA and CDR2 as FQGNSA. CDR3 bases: TGTGCCAGCAGCTTAGGGGGCACAGATACGCAGTATTTT. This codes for CASSLGGTDTQYF.

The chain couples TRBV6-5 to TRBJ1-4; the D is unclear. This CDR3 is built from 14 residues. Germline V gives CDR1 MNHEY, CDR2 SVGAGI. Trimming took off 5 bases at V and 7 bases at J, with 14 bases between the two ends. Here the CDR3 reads CASSPGWASEKLFF. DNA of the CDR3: TGTGCCAGCAGTCCAGGATGGGCGTCTGAAAAACTGTTTTTT.

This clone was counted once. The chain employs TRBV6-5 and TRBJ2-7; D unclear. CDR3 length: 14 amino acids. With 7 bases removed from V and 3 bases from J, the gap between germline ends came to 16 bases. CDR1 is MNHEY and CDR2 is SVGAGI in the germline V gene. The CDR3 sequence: CASTPSGKVYEQYF. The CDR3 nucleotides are TGTGCCAGCACCCCGAGTGGTAAAGTCTACGAGCAGTACTTC.

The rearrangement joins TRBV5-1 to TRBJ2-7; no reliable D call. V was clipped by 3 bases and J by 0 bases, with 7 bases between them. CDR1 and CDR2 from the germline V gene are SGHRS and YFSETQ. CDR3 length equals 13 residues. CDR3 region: CASSSGDSYEQYF. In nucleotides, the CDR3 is TGCGCCAGCAGCTCCGGCGACTCCTACGAGCAGTACTTC.

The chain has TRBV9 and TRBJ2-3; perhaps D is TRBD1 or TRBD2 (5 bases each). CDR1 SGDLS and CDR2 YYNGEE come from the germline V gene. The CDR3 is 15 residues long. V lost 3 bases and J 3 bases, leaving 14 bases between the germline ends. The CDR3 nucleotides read TGTGCCAGCAGCGCGAGGGACGGGGAAACAGATACGCAGTATTTT. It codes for CASSARDGETDTQYF.

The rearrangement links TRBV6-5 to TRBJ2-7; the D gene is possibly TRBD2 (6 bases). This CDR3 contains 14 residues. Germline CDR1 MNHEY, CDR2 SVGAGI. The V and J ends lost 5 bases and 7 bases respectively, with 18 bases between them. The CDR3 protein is CASSISGTVREQYF. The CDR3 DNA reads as TGTGCCAGCAGTATATCCGGGACTGTACGGGAGCAGTACTTC.

The CDR3 loop reads CASSVAPSDNEQFF. For the CDR3, the DNA is TGTGCCAGCAGCGTAGCCCCTAGCGACAATGAGCAGTTCTTC. This chain connects TRBV9 to TRBJ2-1, with TRBD2 as a possible D gene (6 bases). This CDR3 spans 14 amino acids. From germline, CDR1 is SGDLS and CDR2 YYNGEE. V lost 0 bases and J lost 5, with 9 bases in between.

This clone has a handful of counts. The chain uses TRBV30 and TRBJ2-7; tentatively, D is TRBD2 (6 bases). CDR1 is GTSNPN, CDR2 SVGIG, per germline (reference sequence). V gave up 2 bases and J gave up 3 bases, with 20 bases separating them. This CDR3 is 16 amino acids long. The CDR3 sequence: CAWSPSGLWGHYEQYF. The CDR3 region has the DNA TGTGCCTGGAGTCCTTCGGGACTTTGGGGTCACTACGAGCAGTACTTC. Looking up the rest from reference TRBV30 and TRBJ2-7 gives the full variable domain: SQTIHQWPATLVQPVGSPLSLECTVEGTSNPNLYWYRQAAGRGLQLLFYSVGIGQISSEVPQNLSASRPQDRQFILSSKKLLLSDSGFYLCAWSPSGLWGHYEQYFGPGTRLTVT.

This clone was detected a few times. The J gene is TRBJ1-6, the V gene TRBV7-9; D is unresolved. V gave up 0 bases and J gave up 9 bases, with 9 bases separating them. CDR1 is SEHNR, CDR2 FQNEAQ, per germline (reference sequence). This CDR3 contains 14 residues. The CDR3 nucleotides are TGTGCCAGCAGCTTAGCCGTCTCCTCTTCACCCCTCCACTTT. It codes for CASSLAVSSSPLHF. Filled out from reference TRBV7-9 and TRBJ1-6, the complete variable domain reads DTGVSQNPRHKITKRGQNVTFRCDPISEHNRLYWYRQTLGQGPEFLTYFQNEAQLEKSRLLSDRFSAERPKGSFSTLEIQRTEQGDSAMYLCASSLAVSSSPLHFGNGTRLTVT.